This record covers a single T cell receptor beta chain. Antigen: not known. This entry belongs to a study of CD8+ T cells in alopecia areata. The overall study: Treated individuals took tofacitinib by mouth, 5 to 10 mg twice daily. Study-level findings and limits: Scalp sample sequencing also detects resident alphabeta T cells of normal skin. Compared with normal scalp, lesional scalp had higher clonality and more expanded CD8+ clones. Possibly as an HLA-related effect, TCR sharing across patients appeared less clear than in mice.

cDNA reverse transcribed from extracted RNA served as the sequencing template. Using immunoSEQ multiplex PCR, the repertoire was profiled, and TCRdb retains in-frame clones only, with some absent. In the table there are 150,000 or so clones, 40% to 65% of which are singletons. Germline CDR1 and CDR2: SGHRS and YFSETQ. Trimming shortened V by 0 bases and J by 0 bases, and 12 bases separated the two germline ends. This CDR3 has 16 residues. The sequencing used CD8+ T cells sorted from blood, collected at week 0. The gene calls are TRBV5-1 and TRBJ2-5; D is possibly TRBD2 (5 bases). This TCR was recovered from a human donor with alopecia areata. CDR3 in amino acids: CASSLGQTTYQETQYF. The CDR3 bases are TGCGCCAGCAGCTTGGGGCAGACTACTTACCAAGAGACCCAGTACTTC. The full variable domain, in which reference TRBV5-1 and TRBJ2-5 provide the parts outside the CDR3, is KAGVTQTPRYLIKTRGQQVTLSCSPISGHRSVSWYQQTPGQGLQFLFEYFSETQRNKGNFPGRFSGRQFSNSRSEMNVSTLELGDSALYLCASSLGQTTYQETQYFGPGTRLLVL.